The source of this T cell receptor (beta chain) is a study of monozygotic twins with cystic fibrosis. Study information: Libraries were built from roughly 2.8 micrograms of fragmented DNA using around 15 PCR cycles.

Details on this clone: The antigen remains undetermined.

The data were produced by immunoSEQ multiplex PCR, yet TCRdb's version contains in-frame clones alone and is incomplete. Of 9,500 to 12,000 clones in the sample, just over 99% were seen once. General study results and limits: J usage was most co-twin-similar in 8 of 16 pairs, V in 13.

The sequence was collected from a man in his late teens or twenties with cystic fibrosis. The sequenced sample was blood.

The DNA of the CDR3 is TGTGCCAGCAGCTTAGCTGGAGCGGGGGGAAACACCGGGGAGCTGTTTTTT. Translated: CASSLAGAGGNTGELFF. The chain is built from TRBV7-7 and TRBJ2-2, with TRBD2 identical over 9 bases. CDR3 size: 17 residues. CDR1 and CDR2 from the germline V gene are SSHAT and FNYEAQ (reference sequence). V gave up 0 bases and J gave up 2 bases; unmatched junction bases: 4.